These 26 T cell receptor beta chains were all obtained from the same sample, sequenced in a study of early T cells in non-severe SARS-CoV-2 infection. TCRdb ran MiXCR on the 5' RACE reads and lists one entry per CDR3 protein. The repertoire has over 60,000 distinct CDR3 sequences, roughly 10% of them found once; the top ten carry approximately 3%. The source was whole blood, collected at baseline. These receptors came from an adult who was a healthcare worker with PCR-confirmed SARS-CoV-2 infection or an uninfected control (not recorded which).

The chain joins TRBV15 to TRBJ2-7, with TRBD2 identical over 7 bases. CDR3 length: 15 residues. Germline assignment: CDR1 LNHNV and CDR2 YYDKDF (reference sequence). V shed 3 bases, J shed 2 bases, and the junction held 7 bases outside the gene matches. As DNA, the CDR3 is TGTGCCACCAGCAGCGGAGAGGGAGGGACCTACGAGCAGTACTTC. Amino acid sequence: CATSSGEGGTYEQYF.

The chain links TRBV6-1 to TRBJ2-4, with no clear D. This CDR3 comprises 13 residues. The V gene's germline CDR1 is MNHNS and CDR2 SASEGT. V lost 7 bases, J lost 0 bases, and 7 bases lay in between. CDR3 sequence reads: CASNAIAKNIQYF. CDR3 DNA: TGTGCCAGCAACGCCATAGCCAAAAACATTCAGTACTTC.

In its sample, this clonotype was seen a few times. V is TRBV2 and J is TRBJ1-1; no clear D. This CDR3 comprises 13 residues. Germline V gene data show CDR1 as SNHLY and CDR2 as FYNNEI. The V end lost 1 base, the J end lost 4 bases, and 7 bases lay between the germline ends. CDR3 DNA sequence: TGTGCCAGCAGTGAAGACCTTTCCACTGAAGCTTTCTTT. Protein: CASSEDLSTEAFF.

J is TRBJ1-1 and V is TRBV7-2; D unresolved. CDR3 length: 14 amino acids. Deletions cut 5 bases from V and 4 bases from J, with 14 bases between. The germline gives CDR1 SGHTA, CDR2 FQGNSA. CDR3 nucleotide sequence: TGTGCCAGCAGCGTACTACCGGAGGGCACTGAAGCTTTCTTT. This encodes CASSVLPEGTEAFF.

The J gene is TRBJ2-5, the V gene TRBV9; 11 positions agree with TRBD2. J lost 2 bases, V lost 4 bases, and 7 bases had no gene match. From germline, CDR1 is SGDLS and CDR2 YYNGEE. The CDR3 has 16 amino acids. CDR3 amino acids: CASSHISGGAQETQYF. The CDR3 nucleotides are TGTGCCAGCAGCCATATTAGCGGGGGGGCTCAAGAGACCCAGTACTTC.

The gene calls are TRBV6-1 and TRBJ2-5, with 9 bases identical to TRBD1. The CDR3 runs to 16 residues. V shed 1 base and J 2 bases; nucleotides not matched to a gene: 5. Germline CDR1 is MNHNS and CDR2 is SASEGT. The CDR3 reads CASSEVWTGAQETQYF. The CDR3 DNA reads as TGTGCCAGCAGTGAAGTATGGACAGGGGCGCAAGAGACCCAGTACTTC.

The table lists this clonotype with many counts. V and J are TRBV18 and TRBJ1-1; D is unclear. The CDR3 has 17 amino acids. Germline V gene lookup returns CDR1 KGHSH and CDR2 LQKENI. The V and J ends lost 1 base and 1 base respectively, with 16 bases between them. The CDR3 loop reads CASSPLPADATNTEAFF. The DNA of the CDR3 is TGTGCCAGCTCACCACTCCCTGCGGATGCGACGAACACTGAAGCTTTCTTT.

This clonotype has a handful of counts. V is TRBV19 and J is TRBJ2-3; possibly TRBD2 for D (5 bases). The CDR3 runs to 16 residues. Trimming left V 2 bases short and J 0 bases short, with 12 bases between. Germline CDR1 reads LNHDA; CDR2 reads SQIVND (reference sequence). The CDR3, as DNA: TGTGCCAGTAGTATATCGGGGAGAAGGAGCACAGATACGCAGTATTTT. Protein: CASSISGRRSTDTQYF.

V and J are TRBV29-1 and TRBJ1-2; D ambiguous. The CDR3 contains 13 residues. Germline-derived CDR1 and CDR2 are SQVTM and ANQGSEA. The germline V and J ends were trimmed by 0 bases and 8 bases, with 13 bases remaining between them. The CDR3 coding sequence is TGCAGCGTTGAAGAAGGGTTCGGCTACGGCTACACCTTC. Protein: CSVEEGFGYGYTF.

The chain is built from TRBV7-3 and TRBJ2-5; tentatively, D is TRBD1 or TRBD2 (5 bases each). Trimming removed 5 bases at V and 7 bases at J, with 20 bases between. CDR3 length equals 15 residues. The V gene's germline CDR1 is SGHTA and CDR2 FQGTGA. CDR3 sequence: CASSLRPGPPATQYF. CDR3 sequence (DNA): TGTGCCAGCAGCCTAAGGCCGGGGCCGCCAGCGACCCAGTACTTC.

The table lists this clonotype with a few counts. The rearrangement uses TRBV7-9 and TRBJ1-1; D not certain. CDR1 and CDR2 (germline): SEHNR, FQNEAQ (reference sequence). V gave up 1 base and J gave up 4 bases, with 10 bases separating them. The CDR3 is 14 residues long. CDR3 coding DNA: TGTGCCAGCAGCTTAGTCATCTCGGGCACTGAAGCTTTCTTT. It translates to CASSLVISGTEAFF. Variable domain in full (rest from reference TRBV7-9 and TRBJ1-1): DTGVSQNPRHKITKRGQNVTFRCDPISEHNRLYWYRQTLGQGPEFLTYFQNEAQLEKSRLLSDRFSAERPKGSFSTLEIQRTEQGDSAMYLCASSLVISGTEAFFGQGTRLTVV.

Ten or more counts support this clonotype. V gene TRBV20-1 combines with J gene TRBJ2-1, with TRBD2 matching over 7 bases. The CDR3 runs to 15 residues. Looked up from germline, CDR1 is DFQATT and CDR2 is SNEGSKA (reference sequence). Trimming at V came to 5 bases and at J to 9 bases, leaving 16 bases not matched to a gene. The CDR3 here is CSAYSGAEGHTEQFF. The CDR3 DNA is TGCAGTGCTTACAGCGGGGCCGAAGGGCACACTGAGCAGTTCTTC.

This clonotype turned up a few times. CDR3 sequence: CAITDKSITGNTIYF. In DNA form, the CDR3 reads TGTGCCATCACAGACAAGAGTATTACTGGAAACACCATATATTTT. This chain links TRBV10-3 with TRBJ1-3; D unresolved. Looked up from germline, CDR1 is ENHRY and CDR2 is SYGVKD. The CDR3 has 15 amino acids. The ends were cut back, 7 bases at V and 2 bases at J, with 15 bases in the middle.

V is TRBV7-8 and J is TRBJ2-4, with D tentatively TRBD1 or TRBD2 (6 bases each). V gave up 5 bases and J gave up 9 bases, with 17 bases separating them. Germline V CDR1 and CDR2: SGHVS, FQNEAQ. CDR3 length: 14 residues. The CDR3 DNA is TGTGCCAGCAGCCCAACGGGGGCCGGTGGCATTCAGTACTTC. Protein sequence: CASSPTGAGGIQYF.

This clonotype occurred once. The chain joins TRBV7-2 to TRBJ1-4; D perhaps matches TRBD1 (5 bases). Germline CDR1 is SGHTA and CDR2 is FQGNSA. The V end was cut by 2 bases, the J end by 7 bases, with 14 bases between. The CDR3 is made up of 15 amino acids. The CDR3: CASSLTEGKREKLFF. The CDR3 bases are TGTGCCAGCAGCTTAACGGAGGGGAAACGTGAAAAACTGTTTTTT.

In this sample, this clonotype turned up a few times. This chain links TRBV7-9 with TRBJ1-4; a weak D match, TRBD1 (6 bases). Germline V gives CDR1 SEHNR, CDR2 FQNEAQ (reference sequence). V dropped 5 bases and J dropped 8 bases, with 18 bases sitting between them. The CDR3 extends over 15 amino acids. CDR3 protein: CASSRGAQGREKLFF. As DNA, the CDR3 is TGTGCCAGCAGCCGCGGTGCACAGGGAAGAGAAAAACTGTTTTTT.

The rearrangement uses TRBV2 and TRBJ2-4; a possible D gene is TRBD2 (6 bases). CDR3 length: 15 amino acids. V lost 8 bases and J 7 bases, leaving 21 bases between the germline ends. The germline V gene encodes CDR1 SNHLY and CDR2 FYNNEI. This chain's CDR3 is CASSISRDSGNIQYF. For the CDR3, the DNA is TGTGCCAGCTCCATATCCCGGGACTCAGGGAACATTCAGTACTTC.

The J gene is TRBJ2-7, the V gene TRBV5-1, with D possibly matching TRBD2 (6 bases). V was trimmed by 4 bases and J by 7 bases, leaving 15 bases between them. Germline CDR1 and CDR2: SGHRS and YFSETQ. The CDR3 spans 13 residues. The CDR3 sequence is CASSPLRGREQYF. The CDR3, as DNA: TGCGCCAGCAGCCCCCTGCGGGGACGAGAGCAGTACTTC. The whole variable domain, remainder taken from reference TRBV5-1 and TRBJ2-7, is KAGVTQTPRYLIKTRGQQVTLSCSPISGHRSVSWYQQTPGQGLQFLFEYFSETQRNKGNFPGRFSGRQFSNSRSEMNVSTLELGDSALYLCASSPLRGREQYFGPGTRLTVT.

V gene TRBV2 combines with J gene TRBJ2-1; D may correspond to TRBD1 or TRBD2 (5 bases each). In germline, CDR1 is SNHLY, CDR2 FYNNEI. V was trimmed by 5 bases and J by 6 bases, leaving 8 bases between them. The CDR3 sequence is 12 residues long. The DNA of the CDR3 is TGTGCCAGCAGTCGGGACCGCAATGAGCAGTTCTTC. Protein sequence: CASSRDRNEQFF.

In DNA form, the CDR3 reads TGTGCCAGTTGGACAGGGAGCTCTGGGGCCAACGTCCTGACTTTC. Protein product: CASWTGSSGANVLTF. J is TRBJ2-6 and V is TRBV19; 8 bases match TRBD1. The V and J ends lost 8 bases and 0 bases, in that order; junction bases with no gene match: 3. The CDR3 has 15 residues. Germline-derived CDR1 and CDR2 are LNHDA and SQIVND (reference sequence).

The rearrangement joins TRBV6-5 to TRBJ2-1, with D possibly being TRBD1 (5 bases). Between the trimmed V and J ends, which lost 6 bases and 0 bases, there was a span of 12 bases. The CDR3 covers 15 residues. CDR1 and CDR2 (germline): MNHEY, SVGAGI. Written as DNA, the CDR3 is TGTGCCAGCAGCCCTACAAGGGGCTCCTACAATGAGCAGTTCTTC. This translates into CASSPTRGSYNEQFF.

The gene calls are TRBV12-3 or TRBV12-4 and TRBJ1-1, with a possible D match to TRBD1 (6 bases). This CDR3 region has 14 residues. Trimming shortened V by 8 bases and J by 6 bases, and 19 bases separated the two germline ends. CDR3 loop: CASRAGAGFAEAFF. The CDR3, as DNA: TGTGCCAGCCGAGCGGGGGCCGGTTTCGCTGAAGCTTTCTTT.

DNA of the CDR3: TGTGCCAGCCTTCCGGGGGGCTTTGGCACAGATACGCAGTATTTT. This translates into CASLPGGFGTDTQYF. This chain uses TRBV7-2 with TRBJ2-3, with TRBD2 as a possible D gene (7 bases). CDR1 and CDR2 (germline): SGHTA, FQGNSA. CDR3 length equals 15 residues. V lost 8 bases and J lost 1, with 16 bases in between.

The V call is TRBV20-1, the J call TRBJ2-5; 13 bases line up with TRBD2. The CDR3 runs to 15 residues. V trimming: 6 bases; J trimming: 3 bases; junction bases outside the gene matches: 7. Germline assignment: CDR1 DFQATT and CDR2 SNEGSKA (reference sequence). CDR3 sequence: CSAHRGLAGEETQYF. In DNA form, the CDR3 reads TGCAGTGCCCATCGTGGACTAGCGGGGGAAGAGACCCAGTACTTC.

In its sample, this clonotype was seen a few times. The rearrangement joins TRBV9 to TRBJ1-1; TRBD1 might be the D (6 bases). Germline-derived CDR1 and CDR2 are SGDLS and YYNGEE. The length of the CDR3 is 15 residues. Trimming shortened V by 0 bases and J by 5 bases, and 14 bases separated the two germline ends. The CDR3: CASSVGGGRGTEAFF. As DNA, the CDR3 is TGTGCCAGCAGCGTAGGCGGGGGGCGAGGGACTGAAGCTTTCTTT.

The table lists this clonotype with many counts. The gene calls are TRBV5-8 and TRBJ2-1; D might be TRBD1 (6 bases). Germline V gene sequence: CDR1 SGHTS, CDR2 YDEGEE. This CDR3 is built from 15 residues. The V and J ends lost 2 bases and 10 bases respectively, with 19 bases between them. CDR3 loop: CASSFRRQEPREQFF. CDR3 in DNA: TGTGCCAGCAGCTTTCGACGACAGGAGCCAAGGGAGCAGTTCTTC.